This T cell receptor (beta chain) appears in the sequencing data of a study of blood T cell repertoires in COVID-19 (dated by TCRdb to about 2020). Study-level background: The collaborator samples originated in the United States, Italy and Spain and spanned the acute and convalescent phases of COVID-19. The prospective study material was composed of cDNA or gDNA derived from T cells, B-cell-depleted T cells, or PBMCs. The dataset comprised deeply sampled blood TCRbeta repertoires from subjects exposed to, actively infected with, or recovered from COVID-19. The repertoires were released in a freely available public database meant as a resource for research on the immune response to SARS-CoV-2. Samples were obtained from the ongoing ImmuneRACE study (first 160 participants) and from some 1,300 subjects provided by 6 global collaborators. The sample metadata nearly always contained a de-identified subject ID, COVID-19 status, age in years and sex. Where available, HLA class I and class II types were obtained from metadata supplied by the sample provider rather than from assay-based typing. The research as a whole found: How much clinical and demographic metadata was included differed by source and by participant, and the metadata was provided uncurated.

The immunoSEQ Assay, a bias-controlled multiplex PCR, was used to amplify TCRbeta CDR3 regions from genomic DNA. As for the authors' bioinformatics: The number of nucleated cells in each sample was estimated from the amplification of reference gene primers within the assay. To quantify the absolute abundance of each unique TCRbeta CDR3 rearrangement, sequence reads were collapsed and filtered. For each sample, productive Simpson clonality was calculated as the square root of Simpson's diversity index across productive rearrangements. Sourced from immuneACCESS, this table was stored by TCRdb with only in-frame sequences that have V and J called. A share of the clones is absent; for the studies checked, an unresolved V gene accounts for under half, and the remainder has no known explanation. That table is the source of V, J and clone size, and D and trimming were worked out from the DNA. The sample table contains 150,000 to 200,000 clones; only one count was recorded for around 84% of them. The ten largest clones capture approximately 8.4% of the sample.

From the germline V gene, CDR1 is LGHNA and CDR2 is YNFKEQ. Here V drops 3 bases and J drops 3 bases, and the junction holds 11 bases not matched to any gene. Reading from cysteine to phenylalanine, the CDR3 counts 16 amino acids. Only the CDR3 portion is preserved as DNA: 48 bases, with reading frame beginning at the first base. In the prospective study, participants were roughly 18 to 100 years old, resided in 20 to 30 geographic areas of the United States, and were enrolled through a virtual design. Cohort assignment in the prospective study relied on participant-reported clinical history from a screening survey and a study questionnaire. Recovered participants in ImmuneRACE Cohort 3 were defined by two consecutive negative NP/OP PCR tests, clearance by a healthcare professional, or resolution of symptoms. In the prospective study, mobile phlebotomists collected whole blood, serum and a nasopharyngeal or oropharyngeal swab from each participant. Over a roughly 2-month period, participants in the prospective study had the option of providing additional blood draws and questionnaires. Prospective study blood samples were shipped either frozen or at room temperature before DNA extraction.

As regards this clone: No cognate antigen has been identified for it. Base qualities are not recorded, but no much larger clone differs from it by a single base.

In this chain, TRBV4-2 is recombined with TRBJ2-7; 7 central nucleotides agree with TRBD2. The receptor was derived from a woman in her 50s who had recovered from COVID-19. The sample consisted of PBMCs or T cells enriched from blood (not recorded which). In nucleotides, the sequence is TGTGCCAGCAGCCAGGGAGAGGCGGGGGAGATCTACGAGCAGTACTTC. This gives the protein CASSQGEAGEIYEQYF.